This entry lists 7 T cell receptor beta chains sequenced from one sample in a study of identical twins. TCRdb used MiXCR to reprocess the 5' RACE reads, holding one entry per CDR3 protein. Among hundreds of thousands of distinct CDR3 sequences listed, over 9% were seen once. These same records also appear under a second study, on yellow fever vaccine responses in identical twins.

Input material: PBMCs. Receptor source: a woman between 18 and 30 years old in good health.

Notes on this clonotype: One junction end disagrees with the germline gene, perhaps due to a read error. The genes are TRBV7-9 and TRBJ2-3; maybe TRBD2 (5 bases). The V gene's germline CDR1 is SEHNR and CDR2 FQNEAQ (reference sequence). There are 14 residues in the CDR3. CDR3 coding DNA: TGTGCAAGCAGCATCGGGGTGAACACAGATACGCAGTATTTT. It translates to CASSIGVNTDTQYF.

This clonotype occurred many times. The rearrangement links TRBV5-1 to TRBJ2-2; 9 bases map to TRBD2. The CDR3 is 16 amino acids. Germline CDR1 and CDR2: SGHRS and YFSETQ. The V gene end was trimmed by 4 bases and the J gene end by 9 bases; junction bases not matched to a gene: 13. The CDR3 loop reads CASSEAGGPLGRELFF. CDR3 in DNA: TGCGCCAGCAGCGAGGCGGGAGGGCCGCTCGGCCGGGAGCTGTTTTTT.

This clonotype has more than one count but fewer than ten. V and J are TRBV28 and TRBJ2-7; 9 bases map to TRBD1. V was pared by 5 bases and J by 6 bases, with 8 bases of the junction left unmatched. The CDR3 length is 14 residues. The germline gives CDR1 MDHEN, CDR2 SYDVKM. The CDR3 DNA sequence: TGTGCCAGCAGTGTTTACAGGGGGCTCGCCGAGCAGTACTTC. It encodes CASSVYRGLAEQYF.

This clonotype occurred a few times. The chain carries TRBV5-1 and TRBJ2-3; D might be TRBD2 (5 bases). CDR1 SGHRS and CDR2 YFSETQ come from the germline V gene. V gave up 7 bases and J gave up 0 bases, with 15 bases separating them. The CDR3 is 15 residues long. The CDR3 loop is CASYPRGESTDTQYF. CDR3 bases: TGCGCCAGCTACCCCCGGGGTGAAAGCACAGATACGCAGTATTTT.

This clonotype was found a few times. The rearrangement links TRBV2 to TRBJ2-3, with 10 positions matching TRBD2. The CDR3 is 15 amino acids. The ends lost 10 bases at V and 8 bases at J; junction bases unmatched: 15. CDR1 and CDR2 (germline): SNHLY, FYNNEI. The CDR3 reads CAIRDPAGGPGTQYF. Written as DNA, the CDR3 is TGTGCCATCCGGGACCCAGCGGGGGGGCCGGGTACGCAGTATTTT.

The V gene is TRBV5-5, the J gene TRBJ1-5; TRBD1 might be the D (6 bases). Germline V CDR1 and CDR2: SGHKS, YYEKEE (reference sequence). The CDR3 totals 15 residues. The V gene lost 4 bases and the J gene lost 0 bases, with 11 bases spanning the gap. The CDR3 DNA sequence: TGTGCCAGCAGCCGGGCAGGGGATAGCAATCAGCCCCAGCATTTT. Encoded protein: CASSRAGDSNQPQHF.

The V call is TRBV24-1, the J call TRBJ1-1; D gene uncertain. The CDR3 spans 14 residues. Trimming pared 3 bases from V and 0 bases from J, leaving 7 bases between. Germline CDR1 is KGHDR and CDR2 is SFDVKD. The CDR3 DNA is TGTGCCACCAGTGATGGCAGGCTGAACACTGAAGCTTTCTTT. Residues: CATSDGRLNTEAFF.